Listed below are T cell receptor beta chains from one sample, sequenced in a study of OX40 agonist ivuxolimab in advanced cancers. This table comes from immunoSEQ multiplex PCR, and its TCRdb copy is limited to in-frame clones, with some not included. The table has more than 60,000 clones, approximately 83% seen once. Sequenced here: CD4+ or CD8+ T cells sorted from blood, sampled in a trial of the OX40 agonist ivuxolimab. These receptors were taken from an adult with an advanced solid tumor such as melanoma, head and neck, liver or kidney cancer. Both conserved end residues are part of each CDR3. The D gene is left open where the match is weak. The size of a clone is reported for some rows only, either as once, few or many, or as a class for expanded clones.

v_gene	j_gene	abundance	d_gene	len	CDR3nt	CDR3aa
TRBV6-6	TRBJ1-2	.	.	12	TGTGCCAGCAGTCTCCTGACAGGAGGCTACACCTTC	CASSLLTGGYTF
TRBV7-3	TRBJ2-3	.	.	12	TGTGCCAGCAGCGGGAGCACAGATACGCAGTATTTT	CASSGSTDTQYF
TRBV6-1	TRBJ1-1	.	TRBD1	15	TGTGCCAGCAGTGATGACAGGGGGGAGAACACTGAAGCTTTCTTT	CASSDDRGENTEAFF
TRBV29-1	TRBJ1-1	once	.	12	TGCAGCGTTGGGGGGTGGGACACTGAAGCTTTCTTT	CSVGGWDTEAFF
TRBV6-5	TRBJ2-5	.	.	14	TGTGCCAGCACCCCTGGGGGGCTCGGAGAGACCCAGTACTTC	CASTPGGLGETQYF
TRBV7-7	TRBJ2-1	.	TRBD1	13	TGTGCTAGCAGCTTCGACAGGGGCAATGAGCAGTTCTTC	CASSFDRGNEQFF
TRBV28	TRBJ1-5	.	.	12	TGTGCCAGCAGTTGGAGCAATCAGCCCCAGCATTTT	CASSWSNQPQHF
TRBV2	TRBJ1-1	.	.	12	TGTGCCAGCTCGGGGGCGAACACTGAAGCTTTCTTT	CASSGANTEAFF
TRBV19	TRBJ1-1	medium-sized	.	14	TGTGCCAGTAGTATCTGGGGGCTGGACACTGAAGCTTTCTTT	CASSIWGLDTEAFF
TRBV5-1	TRBJ2-2	.	.	13	TGCGCCAGCAGCTCGGTGAAACTCGGGGAGCTGTTTTTT	CASSSVKLGELFF
TRBV5-1	TRBJ2-7	.	.	15	TGCGCCAGCAGCCGAGGGTCTAGTAGTACCTACGAGCAGTACTTC	CASSRGSSSTYEQYF
TRBV6-6	TRBJ2-1	.	TRBD2	16	TGTGCCAGCAGTTGGCCCGGGACTAGCGGGGGGTATGAGCAGTTCTTC	CASSWPGTSGGYEQFF
TRBV7-8	TRBJ1-3	.	.	17	TGTGCCAGCAGCCTACTGGCAGGGTCTACTTCTGGAAACACCATATATTTT	CASSLLAGSTSGNTIYF
TRBV5-1	TRBJ2-3	.	.	13	TGCGCCAGCAGCTTGTTCGCTGGAGATACGCAGTATTTT	CASSLFAGDTQYF
TRBV5-4	TRBJ1-1	few	TRBD1	15	TGTGCCAGCAGCCCCCCGGGACAGGGGGAGAGAGGAGCTTTCTTT	CASSPPGQGERGAFF
TRBV5-1	TRBJ1-2	.	TRBD1	18	TGCGCCAGCAGCTTGGGCGACAGGGCCCTCAGCCCAAACTATGGCTACACCTTC	CASSLGDRALSPNYGYTF
TRBV6-1	TRBJ2-3	.	.	11	TGTGCCAGCAGTTACATAGATACGCAGTATTTT	CASSYIDTQYF